This T cell receptor beta chain emerged from a study of blood T cell repertoires in COVID-19. Measured with immunoSEQ multiplex PCR; TCRdb has only the in-frame clones, and not every one. The sample includes around 250,000 clones, 86% of them seen just once. Germline-derived CDR1 and CDR2 are SGHRS and YFSETQ. CDR3 length: 19 amino acids. The V and J ends lost 5 bases and 0 bases, in that order; junction bases with no gene match: 16. The receptor was derived from a man aged 55 to 70 with acute or convalescent COVID-19. This chain links TRBV5-1 with TRBJ1-4, with TRBD1 identical over 7 bases. Material for sequencing was peripheral blood. CDR3 residues: CASRGPGQFIGTTNEKLFF. The CDR3 DNA reads TGCGCCAGCAGAGGTCCGGGACAGTTCATAGGGACAACTAATGAAAAACTGTTTTTT.